The following is a T cell receptor (beta chain) sequence with its context. Its antigen is unidentified. CDR1 is MRHNA, CDR2 SNTAGT, per germline. The CDR3 spans 18 residues. The V end lost 3 bases, the J end lost 8 bases, and 25 bases lay between the germline ends. Sequencing was limited to surgery cases with top T cell transcript signatures in brain tissue. The data were taken from a study of brain T cells in children with intractable seizures. Overall study results and limits: Viral specificity was inferred only from CDR3 similarity; HCMV serostatus was unknown. Absence of clones before surgery may stem from lower sequencing depth.

Assay: immunoSEQ multiplex PCR; the TCRdb copy retains only in-frame clones and omits some. The sample carries about 64,000 clones, about 96% recorded once. The chain employs TRBV6-4 and TRBJ1-4, with a weak D call TRBD1 (5 bases). This receptor was identified in a boy under two years old with focal cortical dysplasia and intractable seizures. Sample: peripheral blood, taken at surgery. The CDR3 sequence: CASSESPVTVSGTEKLFF. The CDR3, as DNA: TGTGCCAGCAGTGAAAGCCCAGTGACGGTCTCTGGGACGGAAAAACTGTTTTTT.